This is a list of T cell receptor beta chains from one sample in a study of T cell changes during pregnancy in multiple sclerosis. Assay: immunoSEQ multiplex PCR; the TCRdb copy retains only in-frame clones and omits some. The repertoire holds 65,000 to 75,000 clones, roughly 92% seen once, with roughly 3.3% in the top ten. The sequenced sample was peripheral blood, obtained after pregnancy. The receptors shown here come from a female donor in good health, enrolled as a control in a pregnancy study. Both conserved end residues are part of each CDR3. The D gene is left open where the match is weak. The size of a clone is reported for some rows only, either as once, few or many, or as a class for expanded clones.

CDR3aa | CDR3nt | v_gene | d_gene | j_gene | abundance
CSVRTGSGNTEAFF | TGCAGCGTTAGGACAGGGTCAGGGAACACTGAAGCTTTCTTT | TRBV29-1 | TRBD1 | TRBJ1-1 | .
CASSSIGLAGFSGANVLTF | TGTGCCAGCAGCTCGATTGGACTAGCGGGTTTCTCTGGGGCCAACGTCCTGACTTTC | TRBV7-2 | TRBD2 | TRBJ2-6 | .
CASSFLAGGRDTQYF | TGTGCCAGCAGCTTTCTAGCGGGGGGACGGGATACGCAGTATTTT | TRBV11-3 | TRBD2 | TRBJ2-3 | .
CATRDRAYEQYF | TGTGCCACCCGGGACAGGGCTTACGAGCAGTACTTC | TRBV19 | TRBD1 | TRBJ2-7 | .
CATSRDRNNSPLHF | TGTGCCACCAGCAGGGACAGGAATAATTCACCCCTCCACTTT | TRBV15 | TRBD1 | TRBJ1-6 | .
CASSPMQGAPTGELFF | TGTGCCAGTAGTCCCATGCAGGGGGCGCCGACCGGGGAGCTGTTTTTT | TRBV19 | TRBD1 | TRBJ2-2 | .
CASRLGLAGGRSSYEQYF | TGTGCCAGCAGATTGGGACTAGCGGGGGGAAGGAGCTCCTACGAGCAGTACTTC | TRBV27 | TRBD2 | TRBJ2-7 | .
CSGRAGSDTQYF | TGCAGCGGACGCGCAGGGTCAGATACGCAGTATTTT | TRBV29-1 | . | TRBJ2-3 | .
CASSHRTISYEQYF | TGTGCCAGCTCACACCGGACAATCTCCTACGAGCAGTACTTC | TRBV28 | . | TRBJ2-7 | .
CASSLAKNVLSTDTQYF | TGTGCCAGCAGCTTAGCCAAAAATGTACTAAGCACAGATACGCAGTATTTT | TRBV7-9 | . | TRBJ2-3 | once
CASTGEGATNEKLFF | TGTGCCAGCACTGGGGAGGGGGCAACTAATGAAAAACTGTTTTTT | TRBV6-6 | . | TRBJ1-4 | .
CASSTRQARDTQYF | TGTGCCAGCAGCACCCGACAGGCTCGAGATACGCAGTATTTT | TRBV7-2 | . | TRBJ2-3 | .
CASSPAGTESLGYTF | TGTGCCAGCAGCCCCGCAGGGACAGAGTCCCTAGGCTACACCTTC | TRBV4-2 | TRBD1 | TRBJ1-2 | .
CASRERGAETQYF | TGTGCCAGCAGAGAGCGGGGGGCAGAGACCCAGTACTTC | TRBV6-5 | TRBD2 | TRBJ2-5 | once
CASSLLSLSEQFF | TGTGCCAGCAGCTTGCTCAGTTTAAGTGAGCAGTTCTTC | TRBV5-5 | . | TRBJ2-1 | .
CASKDIRNPNTGANVLTF | TGTGCCAGTAAGGACATCCGAAACCCTAACACTGGGGCCAACGTCCTGACTTTC | TRBV19 | . | TRBJ2-6 | .
CASSPLPSDRGLFEQYF | TGTGCCAGCAGTCCACTCCCTTCAGACAGGGGGCTTTTCGAGCAGTACTTC | TRBV7-8 | TRBD1 | TRBJ2-7 | .
CASSESLSSYNSPLHF | TGTGCCAGCAGTGAATCGTTGAGCTCCTATAATTCACCCCTCCACTTT | TRBV6-1 | . | TRBJ1-6 | .
CASSLVFRAEAFF | TGTGCCAGCAGCTTAGTCTTCAGGGCTGAAGCTTTCTTT | TRBV7-2 | . | TRBJ1-1 | .
CASSWANPSDYEQYF | TGTGCCAGCAGTTGGGCGAACCCCTCTGACTACGAGCAGTACTTC | TRBV28 | . | TRBJ2-7 | .
CASSSTGPHGYTF | TGTGCCAGCAGCTCCACAGGGCCGCATGGCTACACCTTC | TRBV7-3 | . | TRBJ1-2 | .
CASKTSPAQETQYF | TGTGCCAGTAAGACTAGTCCTGCCCAAGAGACCCAGTACTTC | TRBV19 | . | TRBJ2-5 | .
CASSIGQGAGELFF | TGTGCCAGTAGTATCGGACAGGGGGCCGGGGAGCTGTTTTTT | TRBV19 | TRBD1 | TRBJ2-2 | .
CATGSGTAHSPLHF | TGTGCCACCGGATCCGGGACAGCACATTCACCCCTCCACTTT | TRBV2 | TRBD1 | TRBJ1-6 | few
CASSLGTIRRIQETQYF | TGTGCCAGCAGCCTGGGAACAATTAGGAGGATCCAAGAGACCCAGTACTTC | TRBV7-6 | . | TRBJ2-5 | once
CASSSRRRQETQYF | TGTGCCAGCAGTTCCCGACGGAGACAAGAGACCCAGTACTTC | TRBV28 | . | TRBJ2-5 | .
CASSPEQGTYGYTF | TGTGCCAGCAGTCCCGAACAGGGGACCTATGGCTACACCTTC | TRBV6-6 | TRBD1 | TRBJ1-2 | once
CATSRDSSGYTF | TGTGCCACCAGCAGAGATTCGAGCGGCTACACCTTC | TRBV15 | . | TRBJ1-2 | .
CASSVGQASNQPQHF | TGTGCCAGCAGTGTGGGGCAGGCTAGCAATCAGCCCCAGCATTTT | TRBV6-1 | . | TRBJ1-5 | .
CASRVPSPTTNTEAFF | TGTGCCAGCAGGGTTCCGTCCCCTACTACGAACACTGAAGCTTTCTTT | TRBV28 | . | TRBJ1-1 | .
CASSHRTGYYEQYF | TGTGCCAGCAGTCATCGGACGGGGTACTACGAGCAGTACTTC | TRBV6-5 | . | TRBJ2-7 | .
CASSVGGSLTDTQYF | TGTGCCAGCAGCGTAGGGGGCAGCCTCACAGATACGCAGTATTTT | TRBV9 | . | TRBJ2-3 | .
CASSLVGQGDSPLHF | TGTGCCAGCAGCTTAGTTGGACAGGGCGACTCACCCCTCCACTTT | TRBV11-2 | TRBD1 | TRBJ1-6 | once
CASSEATGDSWYF | TGTGCCAGCAGTGAAGCAACAGGGGACAGTTGGTACTTC | TRBV6-1 | TRBD1 | TRBJ2-7 | .
CASSQEGLAGNEQFF | TGTGCCAGCAGCCAAGAGGGACTAGCGGGTAATGAGCAGTTCTTC | TRBV4-2 | TRBD2 | TRBJ2-1 | .
CASSRQTRETQYF | TGTGCCAGCAGCCGACAGACTAGGGAGACCCAGTACTTC | TRBV11-3 | . | TRBJ2-5 | .
CAKREGRYEQFF | TGCGCCAAACGGGAGGGCCGGTATGAGCAGTTCTTC | TRBV10-1 | TRBD2 | TRBJ2-1 | few
CASSGTLGGELFF | TGCGCCAGCAGCGGGACACTAGGCGGGGAGCTGTTTTTT | TRBV5-1 | . | TRBJ2-2 | once
CASSPGLYNEQFF | TGTGCCAGCAGTCCGGGACTGTACAATGAGCAGTTCTTC | TRBV28 | . | TRBJ2-1 | .
CAWSVLGTLTDTQYF | TGTGCCTGGAGTGTACTTGGGACTCTGACAGATACGCAGTATTTT | TRBV30 | . | TRBJ2-3 | .
CASSQAETTPSYEQYF | TGTGCCAGCAGCCAAGCCGAGACTACCCCCTCCTACGAGCAGTACTTC | TRBV4-2 | . | TRBJ2-7 | many
CASIQEDGIRGYGYTF | TGTGCCAGCATCCAAGAAGACGGGATAAGAGGCTATGGCTACACCTTC | TRBV21-1 | . | TRBJ1-2 | .
CASSFAGEAFF | TGTGCCAGCAGTTTTGCGGGGGAGGCTTTCTTT | TRBV28 | . | TRBJ1-1 | .
CATSRAPRSVSGANVLTF | TGTGCCACCAGCAGAGCACCCCGCTCGGTCTCTGGGGCCAACGTCCTGACTTTC | TRBV15 | . | TRBJ2-6 | .
CASSPTGLNHEQYF | TGTGCCAGCTCACCGACAGGTCTCAACCACGAGCAGTACTTC | TRBV18 | . | TRBJ2-7 | .
CASSKGLAGRNEQFF | TGCGCCAGCTCAAAGGGGCTAGCGGGAAGAAATGAGCAGTTCTTC | TRBV4-3 | TRBD2 | TRBJ2-1 | .
CASSAGLAGGWNIQYF | TGTGCCAGCAGCGCGGGACTAGCGGGCGGATGGAACATTCAGTACTTC | TRBV7-6 | TRBD2 | TRBJ2-4 | .
CASRGLAGGPDTQYF | TGTGCCAGCAGGGGACTAGCGGGAGGGCCAGATACGCAGTATTTT | TRBV28 | TRBD2 | TRBJ2-3 | .
CASSDRVNTEAFF | TGTGCCAGCAGTGACAGGGTGAACACTGAAGCTTTCTTT | TRBV27 | TRBD1 | TRBJ1-1 | .
CASSTEGAQPQHF | TGTGCCAGCAGCACCGAGGGGGCTCAGCCCCAGCATTTT | TRBV7-9 | TRBD1 | TRBJ1-5 | .
CASSPSGTGSETQYF | TGTGCCAGCAGCCCATCCGGGACAGGGAGCGAGACCCAGTACTTC | TRBV7-8 | TRBD1 | TRBJ2-5 | once
CASSEKSGVGQETQYF | TGTGCCAGCAGTGAAAAGAGCGGGGTGGGGCAAGAGACCCAGTACTTC | TRBV6-1 | TRBD2 | TRBJ2-5 | .
CASSARDTYTEAFF | TGTGCCAGCAGCGCCCGGGACACATACACTGAAGCTTTCTTT | TRBV7-9 | . | TRBJ1-1 | few
CASSPSWRLTDTQYF | TGTGCCAGCAGCCCATCCTGGAGGCTCACGGATACGCAGTATTTT | TRBV14 | . | TRBJ2-3 | few
CASSLDGAGGNYGYTF | TGTGCCAGCAGCTTAGATGGGGCAGGGGGCAACTATGGCTACACCTTC | TRBV11-2 | TRBD1 | TRBJ1-2 | few
CSVVGGVGETQYF | TGCAGCGTTGTAGGAGGGGTTGGCGAGACCCAGTACTTC | TRBV29-1 | . | TRBJ2-5 | .
CASLGQPTGELFF | TGTGCTTCCCTGGGGCAGCCCACCGGGGAGCTGTTTTTT | TRBV28 | . | TRBJ2-2 | .
CASRRTGVGEKLFF | TGTGCCAGCAGACGGACAGGGGTTGGTGAAAAACTGTTTTTT | TRBV28 | TRBD1 | TRBJ1-4 | once